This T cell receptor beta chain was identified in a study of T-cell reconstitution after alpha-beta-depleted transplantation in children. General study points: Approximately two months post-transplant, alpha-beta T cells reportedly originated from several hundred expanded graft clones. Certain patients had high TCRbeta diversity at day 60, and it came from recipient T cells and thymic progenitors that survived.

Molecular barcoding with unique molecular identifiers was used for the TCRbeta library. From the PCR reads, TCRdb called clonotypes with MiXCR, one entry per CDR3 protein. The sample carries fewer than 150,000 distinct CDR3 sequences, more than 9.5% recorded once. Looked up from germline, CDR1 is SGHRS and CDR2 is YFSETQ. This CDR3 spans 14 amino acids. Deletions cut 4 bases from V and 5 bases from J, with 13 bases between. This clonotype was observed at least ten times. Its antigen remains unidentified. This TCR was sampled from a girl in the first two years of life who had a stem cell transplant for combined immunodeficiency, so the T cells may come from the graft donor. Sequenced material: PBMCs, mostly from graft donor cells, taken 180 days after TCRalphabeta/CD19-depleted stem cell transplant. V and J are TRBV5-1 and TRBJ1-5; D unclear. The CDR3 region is CASSPQDVHQPQHF. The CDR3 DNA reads TGCGCCAGCAGCCCACAAGATGTCCATCAGCCCCAGCATTTT.